This TCR beta chain was identified during a study of cytomegalovirus exposure and HLA in healthy donors. General study results and limits: Despite most TCR sequences being rare, some public TCRs occurred in many donors. The study labeled more than 150 TCR beta chains cytomegalovirus-associated.

Worth noting for this clone: What it binds is not known.

Clones were read by immunoSEQ multiplex PCR, and TCRdb kept only the in-frame ones, dropping some. The profile shows around 98,000 clones, roughly 90% of them singletons. This CDR3 has 13 amino acids. CDR1 SQVTM and CDR2 ANQGSEA come from the germline V gene. V lost 3 bases and J lost 4, with 12 bases in between. The TCR originated in a man younger than 35 in good health and CMV-seropositive. This chain links TRBV29-1 with TRBJ1-2; D is unclear. The sample consisted of PBMCs. CDR3: CSVERGMGYGYTF. For the CDR3, the DNA is TGCAGCGTTGAGCGGGGAATGGGCTATGGCTACACCTTC.